This T cell receptor (beta chain) was retrieved from a study of T-cell reconstitution after alpha-beta-depleted transplantation in children (TCRdb year 2016). Regarding the complete study: The study quantitatively tracked T-cell immune reconstitution after TCRalphabeta/CD19-depleted allogeneic hematopoietic cell transplantation in children using TCR repertoire profiling.

V is trimmed back by 3 bases and J by 1 base, and the junction contains 7 bases that no gene match accounts for. Sequences SGHVT (CDR1) and SQSDAQ (CDR2) are obtained from the germline V gene. From the cysteine up to the phenylalanine, the CDR3 has a length of 18 residues. Just CDR3 DNA is preserved here, 54 bases in frame from base 1. This clonotype was seen a handful of times. No cognate antigen has been identified for it. The record has no base qualities; no much larger clone is one base away. The receptor library was made with PCR. Reads for this sample came from an Illumina HiSeq 2500. Molecular barcoding was employed in the preparation of TCR libraries, with unique molecular identifiers being used to normalize TCRbeta repertoire quantification. TCRdb reprocessed the public reads (quality trimming at Q25 with fastp, clone calling with MiXCR) and kept in-frame beta chains. Each CDR3 protein appears once, grouped with its most common genes and DNA. This sample lists 330,000 or so distinct CDR3 sequences; around 10% were detected once. Around 2.3% of the sample is in the top ten clones.

The V and J genes are TRBV7-4 and TRBJ1-6, with 9 bases matching TRBD1. This receptor was identified in a human donor who donated a stem cell graft to a child with acute lymphoblastic leukemia. Source: PBMCs from the stem cell graft donor, taken from the stem cell graft. This receptor has the CDR3 CASSFGQGTLSYNSPLHF. The DNA sequence follows: TGTGCCAGCAGCTTCGGACAGGGGACCCTTTCCTATAATTCACCCCTCCACTTT. Supplemented by the reference TRBV7-4 and TRBJ1-6 proteins around the CDR3, the complete variable domain is GAGVSQSPRYKVAKRGRDVALRCDSISGHVTLYWYRQTLGQGSEVLTYSQSDAQRDKSGRPSGRFSAERPERSVSTLKIQRTEQGDSAVYLCASSFGQGTLSYNSPLHFGNGTRLTVT.